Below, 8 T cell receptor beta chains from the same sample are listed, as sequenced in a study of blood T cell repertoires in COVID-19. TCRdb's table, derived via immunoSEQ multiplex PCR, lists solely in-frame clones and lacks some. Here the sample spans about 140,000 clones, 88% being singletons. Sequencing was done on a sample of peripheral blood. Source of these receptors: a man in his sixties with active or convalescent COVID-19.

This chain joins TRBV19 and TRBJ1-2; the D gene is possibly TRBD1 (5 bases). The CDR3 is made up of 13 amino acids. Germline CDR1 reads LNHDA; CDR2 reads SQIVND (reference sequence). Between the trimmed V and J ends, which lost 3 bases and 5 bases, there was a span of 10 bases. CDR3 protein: CASSIVQGYGYTF. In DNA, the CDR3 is TGTGCCAGTAGTATTGTCCAGGGTTATGGCTACACCTTC.

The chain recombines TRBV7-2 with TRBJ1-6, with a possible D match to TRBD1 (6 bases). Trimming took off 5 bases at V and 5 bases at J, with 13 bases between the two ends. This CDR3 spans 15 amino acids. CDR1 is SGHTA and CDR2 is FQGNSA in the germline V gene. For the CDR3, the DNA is TGTGCCAGCAGCGTAAGGACAGTTGATAATTCACCCCTCCACTTT. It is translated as CASSVRTVDNSPLHF.

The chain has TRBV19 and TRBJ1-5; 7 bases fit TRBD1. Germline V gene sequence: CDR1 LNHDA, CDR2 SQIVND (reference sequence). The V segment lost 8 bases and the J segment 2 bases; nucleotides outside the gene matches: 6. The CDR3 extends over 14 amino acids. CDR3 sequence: CASSKTGGNQPQHF. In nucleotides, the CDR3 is TGTGCCAGTTCTAAAACAGGGGGCAATCAGCCCCAGCATTTT.

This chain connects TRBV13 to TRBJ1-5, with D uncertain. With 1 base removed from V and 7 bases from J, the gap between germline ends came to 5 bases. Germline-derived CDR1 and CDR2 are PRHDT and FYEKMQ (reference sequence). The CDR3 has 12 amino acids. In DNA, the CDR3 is TGTGCCAGCAGCTTAGCCGGGCAGCCCCAGCATTTT. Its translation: CASSLAGQPQHF.

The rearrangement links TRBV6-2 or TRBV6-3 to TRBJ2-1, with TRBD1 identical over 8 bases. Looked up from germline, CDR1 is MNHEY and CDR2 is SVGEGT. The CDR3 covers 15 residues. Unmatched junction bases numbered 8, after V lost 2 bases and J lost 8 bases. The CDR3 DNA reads TGTGCCAGCAGTTACACACGGACAGGGACGGATGAGCAGTTCTTC. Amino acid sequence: CASSYTRTGTDEQFF.

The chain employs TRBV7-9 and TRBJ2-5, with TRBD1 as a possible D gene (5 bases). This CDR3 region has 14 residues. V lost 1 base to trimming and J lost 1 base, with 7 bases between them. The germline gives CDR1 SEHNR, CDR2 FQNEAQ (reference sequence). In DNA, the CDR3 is TGTGCCAGCAGCTTAGGGCAGGGCCAAGAGACCCAGTACTTC. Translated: CASSLGQGQETQYF.

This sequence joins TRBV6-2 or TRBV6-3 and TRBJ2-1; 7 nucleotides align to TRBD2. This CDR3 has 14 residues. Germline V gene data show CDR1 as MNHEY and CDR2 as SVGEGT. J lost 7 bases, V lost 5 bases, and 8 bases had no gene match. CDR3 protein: CASSEGRGGNEQFF. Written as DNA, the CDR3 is TGTGCCAGCAGTGAGGGGAGGGGCGGAAATGAGCAGTTCTTC.

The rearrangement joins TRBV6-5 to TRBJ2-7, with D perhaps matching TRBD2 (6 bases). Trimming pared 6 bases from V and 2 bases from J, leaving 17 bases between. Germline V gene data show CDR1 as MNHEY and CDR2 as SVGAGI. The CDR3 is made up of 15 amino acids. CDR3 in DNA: TGTGCCAGCAGACCCTCGGGGGATGGCACCTACGAGCAGTACTTC. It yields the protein CASRPSGDGTYEQYF.